The present TCR beta chain was sequenced within a study of tumor-infiltrating lymphocytes in localized non-small cell lung cancer. Study findings and constraints: Only some patients had TCR sequencing, depending on available tissue. Tumor T-cell fraction was not associated with recurrence-free survival. Technical variation could not be separated from intratumor heterogeneity here. IM1 and IM2 tumors showed no difference in T-cell fraction.

As regards this clone: Antigen: not known.

With 7 bases removed from V and 4 bases from J, the gap between germline ends came to 11 bases. CDR3 length equals 13 residues. The germline V gene encodes CDR1 SQVTM and CDR2 ANQGSEA. The table came from immunoSEQ multiplex PCR; TCRdb's copy has only in-frame clones and leaves some out. The profile shows under 20,000 clones, almost 70% of them singletons. Material for sequencing was lung tumor tissue. The TCR sequence derives from a human donor with non-small cell lung cancer. The chain has TRBV29-1 and TRBJ1-6; D is undetermined. The CDR3: CSGETGYNSPLHF. The CDR3 coding sequence is TGCAGCGGCGAGACCGGGTATAATTCACCCCTCCACTTT.